The 29 T cell receptor beta chains given below trace back to one sample, sequenced in a study of B cell selection in AIRE deficiency. Some clones are missing from TCRdb's copy, which holds only in-frame ones; the method was immunoSEQ multiplex PCR. This table holds about 14,000 clones, about 93% found once. Sorted regulatory T cells were CD4-positive, CD25-high and CD127-low or negative. The specimen was Tregs sorted from PBMCs. The receptors were gathered from a human donor with AIRE deficiency.

The chain carries TRBV5-1 and TRBJ2-1, with D unclear. Looked up from germline, CDR1 is SGHRS and CDR2 is YFSETQ. V lost 4 bases, J lost 4 bases, and 18 bases lay in between. CDR3 length equals 16 residues. The CDR3 spells CASSPLAASSYNEQFF. The CDR3, as DNA: TGCGCCAGCAGCCCCCTGGCCGCCTCCTCTTACAATGAGCAGTTCTTC. Using reference TRBV5-1 and TRBJ2-1 for the parts outside the CDR3, the full variable domain is KAGVTQTPRYLIKTRGQQVTLSCSPISGHRSVSWYQQTPGQGLQFLFEYFSETQRNKGNFPGRFSGRQFSNSRSEMNVSTLELGDSALYLCASSPLAASSYNEQFFGPGTRLTVL.

V is TRBV6-6 and J is TRBJ2-1; 7 nucleotides agree with TRBD2. Trimming took 5 bases from V and 5 from J; bases not matched to a gene: 9. Per the germline V gene, CDR1 is MNHNY and CDR2 is SVGAGI (reference sequence). The CDR3 covers 15 residues. CDR3 residues: CASSRSGRPHNEQFF. Here the CDR3 DNA reads TGTGCCAGCAGTAGATCCGGGAGGCCTCACAATGAGCAGTTCTTC.

The CDR3 DNA sequence: TGTGCCAACCGAACAGGACAGGGTTCCTACGAGCAGTACTTC. Protein: CANRTGQGSYEQYF. The gene calls are TRBV6-6 and TRBJ2-7, with 8 bases identical to TRBD1. Germline CDR1 reads MNHNY; CDR2 reads SVGAGI (reference sequence). The CDR3 is made up of 14 amino acids. V shed 10 bases and J 1 base; nucleotides not matched to a gene: 9.

This clone was detected a few times. This chain connects TRBV5-1 to TRBJ2-7; unclear D gene. Looked up from germline, CDR1 is SGHRS and CDR2 is YFSETQ. CDR3 length: 15 residues. The ends were cut back, 0 bases at V and 0 bases at J, with 10 bases in the middle. The CDR3 coding sequence is TGCGCCAGCAGCTTGGATCCCAAAAGCTCCTACGAGCAGTACTTC. Amino acid sequence: CASSLDPKSSYEQYF.

The V call is TRBV5-1, the J call TRBJ2-7, with D possibly matching TRBD2 (6 bases). CDR3 length equals 15 residues. The germline V gene has CDR1 SGHRS and CDR2 YFSETQ. V dropped 0 bases and J dropped 2 bases, with 12 bases sitting between them. The CDR3 DNA is TGCGCCAGCAGCTTGGCAGTTAGCGGCCCCTACGAGCAGTACTTC. Its protein product is CASSLAVSGPYEQYF.

The sample holds one count of this clone. The chain recombines TRBV29-1 with TRBJ2-3, with 7 bases aligning to TRBD2. The CDR3 loop spans 12 amino acids. J gave up 2 bases and V 6 bases, and 2 bases lay outside the gene matches. Per germline, CDR1 SQVTM and CDR2 ANQGSEA. The CDR3 sequence: CSVGDYTDTQYF. CDR3 coding DNA: TGCAGCGTCGGGGACTACACAGATACGCAGTATTTT.

The J gene is TRBJ1-2, the V gene TRBV29-1, with TRBD1 matching 10 bases. CDR1 and CDR2 (germline): SQVTM, ANQGSEA. Trimming cost V 6 bases and J 5 bases; bases outside gene matches: 15. The CDR3 is made up of 16 amino acids. CDR3 in DNA: TGCAGCGTCCGGACAGGGGGAACGATCGCGGGGTATGGCTACACCTTC. This sequence encodes CSVRTGGTIAGYGYTF.

The sample holds one count of this clone. This chain links TRBV5-1 with TRBJ2-7; 8 positions match TRBD1. Germline CDR1 SGHRS, CDR2 YFSETQ. The CDR3 sequence is 14 residues long. V gave up 6 bases and J gave up 2 bases; unmatched junction bases: 7. Here the CDR3 reads CASNRGAGPYEQYF. CDR3 nucleotides: TGCGCCAGCAACAGGGGGGCTGGCCCCTACGAGCAGTACTTC.

V and J are TRBV19 and TRBJ2-7, with D tentatively TRBD2 (5 bases). V was clipped by 5 bases and J by 0 bases, with 20 bases between them. Germline values: CDR1 LNHDA, CDR2 SQIVND (reference sequence). The CDR3 spans 17 residues. This CDR3 reads CASSPRTRHISSYEQYF. CDR3 DNA sequence: TGTGCCAGTAGTCCCCGGACTCGACACATTAGCTCCTACGAGCAGTACTTC.

This chain connects TRBV5-5 to TRBJ2-1; TRBD1 aligns across 7 bases. This CDR3 contains 13 residues. Losses at the gene ends were 2 bases for V and 8 bases for J; bases not matched to a gene: 4. CDR1 and CDR2 from the germline V gene are SGHKS and YYEKEE (reference sequence). The CDR3 sequence: CASSFYRGHEQFF. Written as DNA, the CDR3 is TGTGCCAGCAGCTTTTACAGGGGTCATGAGCAGTTCTTC.

The CDR3 loop is CASSLIGANEQFF. Here the CDR3 DNA reads TGTGCCAGCAGCTTAATCGGGGCTAATGAGCAGTTCTTC. The chain carries TRBV11-2 and TRBJ2-1; the D call may be TRBD1 or TRBD2 (5 bases each). V was trimmed by 2 bases and J by 7 bases, leaving 9 bases between them. In germline, CDR1 is SGHAT, CDR2 FQNNGV. The CDR3 extends over 13 amino acids.

The chain joins TRBV14 to TRBJ2-7, with a possible D match to TRBD1 (5 bases). V lost 4 bases to trimming and J lost 0 bases, with 7 bases between them. This CDR3 has 13 residues. In germline, CDR1 is SGHDN, CDR2 FVKESK. CDR3: CASSRTPSYEQYF. As DNA, the CDR3 is TGTGCCAGCAGCCGGACACCCTCCTACGAGCAGTACTTC.

The chain uses TRBV28 and TRBJ2-7; 10 nucleotides align to TRBD2. The CDR3 runs to 15 residues. Trimming removed 7 bases from V and 2 bases from J; junction bases left unmatched: 8. The germline gives CDR1 MDHEN, CDR2 SYDVKM. CDR3 coding DNA: TGTGCCAGCACTCTAGCGGGAGCTACCCCCTACGAGCAGTACTTC. Amino acids: CASTLAGATPYEQYF.

The J gene is TRBJ2-2, the V gene TRBV6-1; weak D call: TRBD2 (5 bases). The CDR3 covers 16 residues. Trimming stripped 1 base from V and 0 bases from J, with 9 bases between. Germline CDR1 MNHNS, CDR2 SASEGT. The CDR3 DNA follows: TGTGCCAGCAGTGAAGGAGCGGCCGCGAACACCGGGGAGCTGTTTTTT. Translated: CASSEGAAANTGELFF.

The chain recombines TRBV27 with TRBJ2-2; 7 positions agree with TRBD1. The CDR3 spans 17 residues. After removal of 5 bases from V and 5 bases from J, the junction contained 14 bases not matched to a gene. Germline CDR1 and CDR2: MNHEY and SMNVEV (reference sequence). The CDR3 DNA reads TGTGCCAGCAGTCTAGGGCCCCCGGACAGGTTTACCGGGGAGCTGTTTTTT. Its translation: CASSLGPPDRFTGELFF.

The V and J genes are TRBV18 and TRBJ1-1, with a possible D match to TRBD1 (5 bases). V lost 2 bases and J lost 4, with 11 bases in between. This CDR3 has 14 amino acids. Germline CDR1 reads KGHSH; CDR2 reads LQKENI. The CDR3 sequence is CASSPVGQGTEAFF. DNA of the CDR3: TGTGCCAGCTCACCAGTAGGGCAGGGCACTGAAGCTTTCTTT.

This chain uses TRBV29-1 with TRBJ2-3; tentative D call: TRBD1 (6 bases). The CDR3 totals 13 residues. Germline CDR1 reads SQVTM; CDR2 reads ANQGSEA. Trimming took 7 bases from V and 4 from J, leaving 15 bases between them. The chain's CDR3 is CSAPPQGSDTQYF. CDR3 coding DNA: TGCAGCGCTCCCCCTCAGGGGTCAGATACGCAGTATTTT.

V is TRBV18 and J is TRBJ2-1; weak D call: TRBD1 (5 bases). Trimming cost V 1 base and J 0 bases, with 10 bases left between them. This CDR3 has 16 amino acids. Germline CDR1 is KGHSH and CDR2 is LQKENI. CDR3 bases: TGTGCCAGCTCACCACAGGGGTCCCTCTCCTACAATGAGCAGTTCTTC. Amino acids: CASSPQGSLSYNEQFF.

The V gene is TRBV5-4, the J gene TRBJ2-7; no definite D call. CDR1 SGHNT and CDR2 YYREEE come from the germline V gene (reference sequence). The CDR3 is 12 amino acids. V gave up 5 bases and J gave up 3 bases, with 9 bases separating them. CDR3 residues: CASRLNSYEQYF. In DNA, the CDR3 is TGTGCCAGCAGACTTAACAGCTACGAGCAGTACTTC.

The gene calls are TRBV7-9 and TRBJ2-1; 8 bases map to TRBD2. Germline values: CDR1 SEHNR, CDR2 FQNEAQ (reference sequence). The CDR3 contains 16 residues. V shed 10 bases, J shed 8 bases, and the junction held 19 bases outside the gene matches. CDR3 bases: TGTGCCACCGCCAGGGGACTAGGGGTCGCACAGGATGAGCAGTTCTTC. Its protein is CATARGLGVAQDEQFF.

The chain couples TRBV19 to TRBJ2-1; D remains unclear. Germline V gene data show CDR1 as LNHDA and CDR2 as SQIVND (reference sequence). V lost 6 bases and J lost 7, with 16 bases in between. The CDR3 is 14 residues long. CDR3 bases: TGTGCCAGTAGCCCCCTCAGGAGTCCAAATGAGCAGTTCTTC. Translation: CASSPLRSPNEQFF. Filled out from reference TRBV19 and TRBJ2-1, the complete variable domain reads DGGITQSPKYLFRKEGQNVTLSCEQNLNHDAMYWYRQDPGQGLRLIYYSQIVNDFQKGDIAEGYSVSREKKESFPLTVTSAQKNPTAFYLCASSPLRSPNEQFFGPGTRLTVL.

The CDR3 region has the DNA TGTGCCAGCAGCCTCCGGGACAGGGTGATCAATACGCAGTATTTT. Protein product: CASSLRDRVINTQYF. The V call is TRBV7-6, the J call TRBJ2-3; 9 bases align to TRBD1. The CDR3 has 15 residues. Germline values: CDR1 SGHVS, CDR2 FNYEAQ. V shed 5 bases and J 7 bases; nucleotides not matched to a gene: 10.

CDR3 nucleotides: TGTGCCAGCAGCCAACTAGCGGGAGGAGGCACAGATACGCAGTATTTT. This sequence encodes CASSQLAGGGTDTQYF. This sequence joins TRBV4-2 and TRBJ2-3; TRBD2 matches 11 bases. Germline V gives CDR1 LGHNA, CDR2 YNFKEQ. The trim removed 2 bases at V and 1 base at J, leaving 2 bases unmatched. The CDR3 runs to 16 residues.

This chain links TRBV6-5 with TRBJ1-2; tentatively, D is TRBD1 (6 bases). This CDR3 is built from 16 residues. Trimming removed 1 base from V and 0 bases from J, with 12 bases in between. Germline CDR1 is MNHEY and CDR2 is SVGAGI. The CDR3 nucleotides are TGTGCCAGCAGTTACTTGACGGACAGATCTAACTATGGCTACACCTTC. Amino acid sequence: CASSYLTDRSNYGYTF.

The rearrangement joins TRBV5-8 to TRBJ2-3, with TRBD2 identical over 9 bases. J lost 6 bases, V lost 0 bases, and 8 bases had no gene match. CDR3 length equals 16 residues. CDR1 SGHTS and CDR2 YDEGEE come from the germline V gene. This CDR3 is CASSLEVAGVSDTQYF. DNA of the CDR3: TGTGCCAGCAGCTTGGAGGTAGCGGGAGTCTCGGATACGCAGTATTTT.

The V call is TRBV6-9, the J call TRBJ2-2; 11 bases line up with TRBD2. The germline CDR1 and CDR2 sequences are MNHGY and SVAAGI. This CDR3 spans 15 amino acids. With V trimmed by 5 bases and J by 6 bases, 5 bases remained unmatched. CDR3 sequence: CASSDSGRAPGELFF. The CDR3 DNA reads as TGTGCCAGCAGTGATAGCGGGAGGGCCCCCGGGGAGCTGTTTTTT.

The chain combines TRBV2 with TRBJ2-7; weak D call: TRBD1 (6 bases). The CDR3 loop spans 19 amino acids. Germline-derived CDR1 and CDR2 are SNHLY and FYNNEI. The V gene lost 6 bases and the J gene lost 0 bases, with 27 bases spanning the gap. The CDR3 DNA follows: TGTGCCAGCAGCTCCTCGGTAGGCAGGGGCCTATCTTACTCCTACGAGCAGTACTTC. It encodes CASSSSVGRGLSYSYEQYF.

The genes are TRBV7-2 and TRBJ2-7, with 8 bases matching TRBD2. This CDR3 has 15 residues. From germline, CDR1 is SGHTA and CDR2 FQGNSA. The ends lost 3 bases at V and 5 bases at J; junction bases unmatched: 9. CDR3 region: CASSLRSGSMHEQYF. As DNA, the CDR3 is TGTGCCAGCAGCTTGAGAAGCGGGAGTATGCACGAGCAGTACTTC.

V usage is TRBV5-1 and J usage is TRBJ2-3; maybe TRBD2 (6 bases). The CDR3 has 17 amino acids. Germline CDR1 SGHRS, CDR2 YFSETQ. V lost 4 bases, J lost 2 bases, and 20 bases lay in between. The CDR3 sequence: CASSRGGASPITDTQYF. The CDR3 DNA reads TGCGCCAGCAGCCGTGGAGGGGCGAGCCCGATCACAGATACGCAGTATTTT.